The 14 T cell receptor beta chains presented below share a single source sample, sequenced in a study of early T cells in non-severe SARS-CoV-2 infection. TCRdb re-analysed the 5' RACE reads in MiXCR, keeping a single row per CDR3 protein. The data show around 19,000 distinct CDR3 sequences, around 6.1% seen once. Sequencing used whole blood. All receptors come from an adult who was a healthcare worker with PCR-confirmed SARS-CoV-2 infection or an uninfected control (not recorded which).

A note on this clonotype: One end of the junction does not line up with germline, which may come from a read error. V gene TRBV9 combines with J gene TRBJ1-2, with D perhaps TRBD1 (5 bases). Germline lookup yields CDR1 SGDLS and CDR2 YYNGEE. This CDR3 spans 14 amino acids. In DNA form, the CDR3 reads TGTGCCAGCAGCGTAGCTGCACAGGACTATGGCCACACCTTC. It translates to CASSVAAQDYGHTF.

This clonotype was seen ten or more times. The chain links TRBV4-1 to TRBJ2-5; the D gene is possibly TRBD1 (6 bases). Trimming removed 2 bases from V and 9 bases from J, with 10 bases in between. This CDR3 contains 12 residues. Germline V gene sequence: CDR1 MGHRA, CDR2 YSYEKL. CDR3 DNA sequence: TGCGCCAGCAGCCAACCCAGGGGTTCCCAGTACTTC. Protein: CASSQPRGSQYF.

This clonotype was observed many times. V usage is TRBV18 and J usage is TRBJ2-7; D assignment may be TRBD1 or TRBD2 (5 bases each). The V end was cut by 4 bases, the J end by 0 bases, with 13 bases between. The CDR3 length is 15 residues. Germline V CDR1 and CDR2: KGHSH, LQKENI. The CDR3, as DNA: TGTGCCAGCTCACGGGGACGGGGTAGCTCCTACGAGCAGTACTTC. It yields the protein CASSRGRGSSYEQYF.

This clonotype was recorded at least ten times. The gene calls are TRBV6-5 and TRBJ2-6; 9 nucleotides align to TRBD1. Germline CDR1 is MNHEY and CDR2 is SVGAGI. The CDR3 extends over 18 amino acids. Unmatched junction bases numbered 3, after V lost 0 bases and J lost 0 bases. The CDR3 loop reads CASSYSGTGTSGANVLTF. The CDR3 DNA follows: TGTGCCAGCAGTTACTCAGGGACAGGGACCTCTGGGGCCAACGTCCTGACTTTC.

This clonotype was counted ten times or more. The chain has TRBV7-9 and TRBJ2-1; unclear D gene. The CDR3 covers 13 residues. Trimming removed 3 bases from V and 5 bases from J, with 8 bases in between. Germline V CDR1 and CDR2: SEHNR, FQNEAQ (reference sequence). Here the CDR3 reads CASSFMGNNEQFF. DNA of the CDR3: TGTGCCAGCAGCTTTATGGGTAACAATGAGCAGTTCTTC. The full variable domain, completed using reference TRBV7-9 and TRBJ2-1, is DTGVSQNPRHKITKRGQNVTFRCDPISEHNRLYWYRQTLGQGPEFLTYFQNEAQLEKSRLLSDRFSAERPKGSFSTLEIQRTEQGDSAMYLCASSFMGNNEQFFGPGTRLTVL.

This clonotype was found a few times. The chain recombines TRBV12-3 or TRBV12-4 with TRBJ2-2; 8 positions match TRBD2. CDR3 size: 16 residues. The V and J ends lost 3 bases and 3 bases, in that order; junction bases with no gene match: 6. The DNA of the CDR3 is TGTGCCAGCAGTTTCCTAGCGGGTGTTTACACCGGGGAGCTGTTTTTT. Its translation is CASSFLAGVYTGELFF.

In this sample, this clonotype turned up many times. This sequence joins TRBV29-1 and TRBJ2-7, with TRBD1 identical over 12 bases. Trimming removed 2 bases from V and 4 bases from J; junction bases left unmatched: 3. This CDR3 is 14 amino acids long. Germline lookup yields CDR1 SQVTM and CDR2 ANQGSEA. CDR3 bases: TGCAGCGTTGAATCGGGACAGGGGGCTTACGAGCAGTACTTC. Translated: CSVESGQGAYEQYF.

This clonotype was seen repeatedly, ten times or more. This chain connects TRBV30 to TRBJ1-4, with a possible D match to TRBD1 (5 bases). This CDR3 comprises 14 residues. Looked up from germline, CDR1 is GTSNPN and CDR2 is SVGIG (reference sequence). The V and J ends lost 2 bases and 5 bases respectively, with 12 bases between them. The CDR3 is CAWSSGDLNEKLFF. The CDR3 region has the DNA TGTGCCTGGAGTTCTGGGGACCTAAATGAAAAACTGTTTTTT.

In nucleotides, the CDR3 is TGTGCCAGCAGCGTAGAGCTGGGGGACGAGCAGTACTTC. Its protein is CASSVELGDEQYF. This chain joins TRBV9 and TRBJ2-7; D might be TRBD1 or TRBD2, each matching 5 bases. V was pared by 0 bases and J by 5 bases, with 9 bases between. Germline CDR1 is SGDLS and CDR2 is YYNGEE. CDR3 size: 13 residues. The full variable domain, in which reference TRBV9 and TRBJ2-7 provide the parts outside the CDR3, is DSGVTQTPKHLITATGQRVTLRCSPRSGDLSVYWYQQSLDQGLQFLIQYYNGEERAKGNILERFSAQQFPDLHSELNLSSLELGDSALYFCASSVELGDEQYFGPGTRLTVT.

This clonotype has a count of ten or more. The genes are TRBV5-4 and TRBJ1-2; D is possibly TRBD1 (5 bases). From germline, CDR1 is SGHNT and CDR2 YYREEE (reference sequence). Trimming removed 2 bases from V and 6 bases from J, with 11 bases in between. This CDR3 has 13 amino acids. The CDR3 spells CASSFLGEDGYTF. The CDR3 region has the DNA TGTGCCAGCAGCTTCTTAGGGGAGGATGGCTACACCTTC.

A few counts support this clonotype. V gene TRBV12-3 or TRBV12-4 combines with J gene TRBJ2-5; TRBD2 agrees at 16 bases. The CDR3 extends over 17 amino acids. J lost 5 bases, V lost 6 bases, and 9 bases had no gene match. This CDR3 is CASSKGTSGRAWETQYF. CDR3 nucleotides: TGTGCCAGCAGCAAGGGGACTAGCGGGAGGGCCTGGGAGACCCAGTACTTC.

Ten or more counts support this clonotype. The genes are TRBV5-6 and TRBJ1-2, with 7 bases matching TRBD1. The CDR3 consists of 12 residues. V lost 5 bases and J lost 3; bases outside the gene matches: 1. The germline V gene has CDR1 SGHDT and CDR2 YYEEEE. CDR3 DNA: TGTGCCAGCAGTCAGGGGGACTATGGCTACACCTTC. Protein sequence: CASSQGDYGYTF.

This chain connects TRBV20-1 to TRBJ1-5, with 10 positions matching TRBD1. Germline V CDR1 and CDR2: DFQATT, SNEGSKA (reference sequence). V was clipped by 5 bases and J by 5 bases; unmatched bases: 9. The CDR3 loop spans 15 amino acids. The CDR3 region is CSAQLGQGGYQPQHF. In DNA, the CDR3 is TGCAGTGCTCAACTCGGACAGGGGGGGTATCAGCCCCAGCATTTT.

The rearrangement joins TRBV7-3 to TRBJ2-2; D unresolved. V gave up 5 bases and J gave up 4 bases, with 8 bases separating them. CDR1 SGHTA and CDR2 FQGTGA come from the germline V gene. The CDR3 contains 13 residues. CDR3 region: CASSPTLTGELFF. The CDR3 DNA is TGTGCCAGCAGCCCAACCCTCACCGGGGAGCTGTTTTTT.